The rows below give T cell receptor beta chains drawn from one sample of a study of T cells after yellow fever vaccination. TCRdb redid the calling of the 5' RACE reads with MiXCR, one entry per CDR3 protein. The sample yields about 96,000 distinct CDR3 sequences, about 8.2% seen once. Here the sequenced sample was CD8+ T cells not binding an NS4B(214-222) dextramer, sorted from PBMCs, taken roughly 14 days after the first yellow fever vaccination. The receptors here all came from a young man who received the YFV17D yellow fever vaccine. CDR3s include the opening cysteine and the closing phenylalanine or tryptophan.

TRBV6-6	CASSQDNYEAFF
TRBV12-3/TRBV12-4	CASSLVRVSYEQYF
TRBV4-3	CASSQRGGGRNNEQFF
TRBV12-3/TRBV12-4	CASSFGTGADTQYF
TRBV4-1	CASSLVDGSNQPQHF
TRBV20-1	CSARGHRENSPLHF
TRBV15	CATSRARGNYNEQFF
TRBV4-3	CASSQVGLTYNEQFF
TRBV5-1	CASSVGLAANYGYTF
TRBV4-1	CASSQDPVLSGWSGSGTGELFF
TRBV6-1	CASWGGLYNEQFF
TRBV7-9	CASSFSTGLARETQYF
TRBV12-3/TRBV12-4	CASSPTFPGPMNTEAFF
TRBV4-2	CASSQEVGTGPYEQYF
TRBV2	CASIGGSGAYNEQFF
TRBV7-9	CASSSIQGGKEKLFF
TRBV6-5	CASSYLVPGELFF
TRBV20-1	CSARDRREVGTDTQYF
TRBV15	CATSSELGGLYEQYF
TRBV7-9	CASSFDPNYGYTF
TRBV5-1	CASSFTGSSNQPQHF
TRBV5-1	CASSPGLAEIYNEQFF
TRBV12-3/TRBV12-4	CASSPTRVGTEAFF
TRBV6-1	CATTLGGGYGYTF
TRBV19	CASSIKGSNTGELFF
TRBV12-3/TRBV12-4	CASRGGADNQPQHF
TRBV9	CASSASGGGADTQYF
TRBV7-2	CASSFRGATGNTIYF
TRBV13	CASSPSRDREGNEKLFF
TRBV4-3	CASSQSETGNTEAFF
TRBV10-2	CASSVARDYNEQFF
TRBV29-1	CSVVVWLAGSQETQYF
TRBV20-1	CSASGLAEDSTDTQYF
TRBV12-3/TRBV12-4	CASSSGETEAFF
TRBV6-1	CASSMVLNTEAFF
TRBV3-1	CASSPQQSKEPQHF
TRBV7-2	CASSLPLNYEQYF
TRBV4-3	CASSQVQGSNYGYTF